Listed below are T cell receptor beta chains from one sample, sequenced in a study of T cell repertoires in aging, cancer and after chemotherapy. TCRdb fed the multiplex PCR reads into MiXCR, producing one record per CDR3 protein. Of about 3,100 distinct CDR3 sequences detected, 30% to 35% appear once; the ten largest clones hold about 9%. The material sequenced was blood. The source of these receptors is a human donor with a solid tumor. Each CDR3 is given with its conserved first and last residue. The order of the fields is D gene, V gene, clone size, J gene, CDR3 DNA, CDR3 protein. A D gene is named only where the DNA matches it firmly. The size field is filled for only some rows; it gives once, few, many or a size class.

d_gene: .
v_gene: TRBV20-1
abundance: .
j_gene: TRBJ2-5
CDR3nt: TGCAGTGCTAGAGGAGTGGGGCAAGAGACCCAGTACTTC
CDR3aa: CSARGVGQETQYF

d_gene: TRBD1
v_gene: TRBV6-5
abundance: large
j_gene: TRBJ2-7
CDR3nt: TGTGCCAGCAGTCGAACGGGACAGGGGGCCTCCTACGAGCAGTACTTC
CDR3aa: CASSRTGQGASYEQYF

d_gene: .
v_gene: TRBV12-3/TRBV12-4
abundance: few
j_gene: TRBJ2-3
CDR3nt: TGTGCCAGCAGTTTGGAGAGGGGTGGAGATACGCAGTATTTT
CDR3aa: CASSLERGGDTQYF

d_gene: .
v_gene: TRBV11-1
abundance: few
j_gene: TRBJ1-1
CDR3nt: TGTGCCAGCAGGGTTATGACGGGCATGAACACTGAAGCTTTCTTT
CDR3aa: CASRVMTGMNTEAFF

d_gene: .
v_gene: TRBV6-2/TRBV6-3
abundance: few
j_gene: TRBJ2-3
CDR3nt: TGTGCCACGGAAAACAGGGCACCAGATACGCAGTATTTT
CDR3aa: CATENRAPDTQYF

d_gene: TRBD1
v_gene: TRBV7-2
abundance: .
j_gene: TRBJ1-3
CDR3nt: TGTGCCAGCAGCTTAGTTGGGACAGGGGCCCTCTCCTCTGGAAACACCATATATTTT
CDR3aa: CASSLVGTGALSSGNTIYF

d_gene: TRBD1
v_gene: TRBV5-1
abundance: .
j_gene: TRBJ2-2
CDR3nt: TGCGCCAGCAGCTCTCGGGACAGCTTAGGAGGTGGCACCGGGGAGCTGTTTTTT
CDR3aa: CASSSRDSLGGGTGELFF

d_gene: .
v_gene: TRBV19
abundance: .
j_gene: TRBJ1-1
CDR3nt: TGTGCCAGTAGTATGAGCAGGTCCACTGAAGCTTTCTTT
CDR3aa: CASSMSRSTEAFF

d_gene: .
v_gene: TRBV6-5
abundance: .
j_gene: TRBJ2-7
CDR3nt: TGTGTCAGCAGTTTAGGGAGCGGGTACGAGCAGTACTTC
CDR3aa: CVSSLGSGYEQYF

d_gene: .
v_gene: TRBV12-3/TRBV12-4
abundance: .
j_gene: TRBJ1-6
CDR3nt: TGTGCCAGCAGTTTCCAGTCACCCCTCCACTTT
CDR3aa: CASSFQSPLHF

d_gene: TRBD1
v_gene: TRBV20-1
abundance: .
j_gene: TRBJ1-2
CDR3nt: TGCAGTGCTAGAGATGTCGGGACAGCTAAATATGGCTACACCTTC
CDR3aa: CSARDVGTAKYGYTF

d_gene: .
v_gene: TRBV19
abundance: few
j_gene: TRBJ2-1
CDR3nt: TGTGCCAGTAGTATAGATCGTCGGGGATGGAATGAGCAGTTCTTC
CDR3aa: CASSIDRRGWNEQFF

d_gene: .
v_gene: TRBV10-2
abundance: .
j_gene: TRBJ2-7
CDR3nt: TGCGCCAGCATGGACATGGCCAACTCCTACGAGCAGTACTTC
CDR3aa: CASMDMANSYEQYF

d_gene: .
v_gene: TRBV20-1
abundance: .
j_gene: TRBJ1-6
CDR3nt: TGCGGCAGACAGATTAATAATTCACCCCTCCACTTT
CDR3aa: CGRQINNSPLHF

d_gene: .
v_gene: TRBV6-5
abundance: .
j_gene: TRBJ2-1
CDR3nt: TGTGCCAGCAGTTTAGGTCAAGCCTACAATAAGCAGTTCTTC
CDR3aa: CASSLGQAYNKQFF

d_gene: TRBD1
v_gene: TRBV29-1
abundance: large
j_gene: TRBJ1-3
CDR3nt: TGCAGCGTTGTGGACAGGCCGGTAGGAAACACCATATATTTT
CDR3aa: CSVVDRPVGNTIYF

d_gene: .
v_gene: TRBV29-1
abundance: large
j_gene: TRBJ2-7
CDR3nt: TGCAGCGCAAGGAACTCCTACGAGCAGTACTTC
CDR3aa: CSARNSYEQYF

d_gene: .
v_gene: TRBV6-6
abundance: few
j_gene: TRBJ2-7
CDR3nt: TGTGCCAGCAGCCAGAGGGGGTTTGGCTACGAGCAGTACTTC
CDR3aa: CASSQRGFGYEQYF

d_gene: TRBD2
v_gene: TRBV7-6
abundance: .
j_gene: TRBJ2-2
CDR3nt: TGTGCCAGCAGCTGGACTAGCGGGGGGACGAACACCGGGGAGCTGTTTTTT
CDR3aa: CASSWTSGGTNTGELFF

d_gene: TRBD2
v_gene: TRBV20-1
abundance: .
j_gene: TRBJ2-2
CDR3nt: TGCAGTGCTTTAGCGGGGGGAGCCCTCGGGGAGCTGTTTTTT
CDR3aa: CSALAGGALGELFF

d_gene: TRBD1
v_gene: TRBV15
abundance: medium-sized
j_gene: TRBJ1-2
CDR3nt: TGTGCCACCAGCAGAGGTGATTCCGGGACAGCGAATGGCTACACCTTC
CDR3aa: CATSRGDSGTANGYTF

d_gene: TRBD2
v_gene: TRBV6-1
abundance: .
j_gene: TRBJ2-5
CDR3nt: TGTGCCAGCGAGGCGGGAGAGGCAGAGACCCAGTACTTC
CDR3aa: CASEAGEAETQYF

d_gene: .
v_gene: TRBV24-1
abundance: .
j_gene: TRBJ2-1
CDR3nt: TGTGCCACCAGTGATGATTACAATGAGCAGTTCTTC
CDR3aa: CATSDDYNEQFF

d_gene: .
v_gene: TRBV12-3/TRBV12-4
abundance: .
j_gene: TRBJ2-7
CDR3nt: TGTGCCAGCAGTTTTCGCGGCGGAGCCTACGAGCAGTACTTC
CDR3aa: CASSFRGGAYEQYF

d_gene: .
v_gene: TRBV6-2/TRBV6-3
abundance: once
j_gene: TRBJ2-4
CDR3nt: TGTGCCAGCAGTTACCAGGGGCCCAAAAACATTCAGTACTTC
CDR3aa: CASSYQGPKNIQYF

d_gene: TRBD1
v_gene: TRBV7-9
abundance: .
j_gene: TRBJ2-7
CDR3nt: TGTGCCAGCAGCCTGCTGGGACAGGTCGTGGAGCAGTACTTC
CDR3aa: CASSLLGQVVEQYF

d_gene: .
v_gene: TRBV19
abundance: .
j_gene: TRBJ1-2
CDR3nt: TGTGCCAGTAGTATAGGGGCAGCGGGAAAGGGTGGCTACACCTTC
CDR3aa: CASSIGAAGKGGYTF

d_gene: .
v_gene: TRBV6-5
abundance: .
j_gene: TRBJ1-4
CDR3nt: TGTGCCAGCAGTTACTCCGCGGGGGCTCGAGCAGGTGAAAAACTGTTTTTT
CDR3aa: CASSYSAGARAGEKLFF

d_gene: .
v_gene: TRBV27
abundance: few
j_gene: TRBJ2-2
CDR3nt: TGTGCCAGCAAGAATACCGGGGAGCTGTTTTTT
CDR3aa: CASKNTGELFF

d_gene: .
v_gene: TRBV12-3/TRBV12-4
abundance: .
j_gene: TRBJ2-3
CDR3nt: TGTGCCAGCAGTGGCGGGATGAGCACAGATACGCAGTATTTT
CDR3aa: CASSGGMSTDTQYF

d_gene: TRBD2
v_gene: TRBV6-4
abundance: .
j_gene: TRBJ2-1
CDR3nt: TGTGCCAGCAGTGCCCGGGGGGGAAATGAGCAGTTCTTC
CDR3aa: CASSARGGNEQFF

d_gene: .
v_gene: TRBV6-2/TRBV6-3
abundance: few
j_gene: TRBJ2-1
CDR3nt: TGTGCCAGCAGTCTTAGGGGGAATGAGCAGTTCTTC
CDR3aa: CASSLRGNEQFF

d_gene: .
v_gene: TRBV4-2
abundance: few
j_gene: TRBJ1-2
CDR3nt: TGTGCCAGCAGCCACAGTCAGGGCGACTATGGCTACACCTTC
CDR3aa: CASSHSQGDYGYTF

d_gene: TRBD2
v_gene: TRBV6-1
abundance: .
j_gene: TRBJ2-5
CDR3nt: TGTGCCAGCAGCTCTCGACTAGCGGGGGAAGAGACCCAGTACTTC
CDR3aa: CASSSRLAGEETQYF

d_gene: TRBD1
v_gene: TRBV6-5
abundance: .
j_gene: TRBJ2-3
CDR3nt: TGTGCCAGCAGCATTGGACAGGGGGCTACAGATACGCAGTATTTT
CDR3aa: CASSIGQGATDTQYF

d_gene: .
v_gene: TRBV5-6
abundance: few
j_gene: TRBJ2-3
CDR3nt: TGTGCCAGCAGCTTCCCCTACAGATCTAGCACAGATACGCAGTATTTT
CDR3aa: CASSFPYRSSTDTQYF

d_gene: .
v_gene: TRBV7-2
abundance: .
j_gene: TRBJ2-6
CDR3nt: TGTGCCAGCAGCTTAGACAGGGTTGGGGCCAACGTCCTGACTTTC
CDR3aa: CASSLDRVGANVLTF

d_gene: .
v_gene: TRBV7-9
abundance: few
j_gene: TRBJ2-3
CDR3nt: TGTGCCAGCAGCTCCTTGAGGGTAGCGGTTAACACAGATACGCAGTATTTT
CDR3aa: CASSSLRVAVNTDTQYF

d_gene: TRBD2
v_gene: TRBV12-3/TRBV12-4
abundance: .
j_gene: TRBJ2-5
CDR3nt: TGTGCCAGCAGTTTAGGCGGGGGGGCTTTGGAGACCCAGTACTTC
CDR3aa: CASSLGGGALETQYF

d_gene: .
v_gene: TRBV5-4
abundance: .
j_gene: TRBJ2-5
CDR3nt: TGTGCCAGCAGCTTTTACCAGGGGACCTTACGGGAGACCCAGTACTTC
CDR3aa: CASSFYQGTLRETQYF

d_gene: TRBD2
v_gene: TRBV20-1
abundance: .
j_gene: TRBJ2-1
CDR3nt: TGCAGTGCTAGAGATAGTAGCGGGAAACGATACAATGAGCAGTTCTTC
CDR3aa: CSARDSSGKRYNEQFF

d_gene: TRBD1
v_gene: TRBV27
abundance: .
j_gene: TRBJ2-2
CDR3nt: TGTGCCAGCAGGGTCCTGACAGGGGTTCACGGGGAGCTGTTTTTT
CDR3aa: CASRVLTGVHGELFF

d_gene: .
v_gene: TRBV6-6
abundance: few
j_gene: TRBJ1-2
CDR3nt: TGTGCCAGCAGTTACTCGGCTGCCGGTAGTGGTGGCTATGGCTACACCTTC
CDR3aa: CASSYSAAGSGGYGYTF

d_gene: TRBD2
v_gene: TRBV18
abundance: .
j_gene: TRBJ2-5
CDR3nt: TGTGCCAGCTCACTGGGTATCGGACTAGACCAAGAGACCCAGTACTTC
CDR3aa: CASSLGIGLDQETQYF

d_gene: .
v_gene: TRBV4-3
abundance: .
j_gene: TRBJ2-2
CDR3nt: TGCGCCAGCAGCCAAGTGGGTCGGGAGCTGTTTTTT
CDR3aa: CASSQVGRELFF

d_gene: TRBD1
v_gene: TRBV13
abundance: .
j_gene: TRBJ2-1
CDR3nt: TGTGCCAGCAGCCGTGGACAGGGGAGGTACAATGAGCAGTTCTTC
CDR3aa: CASSRGQGRYNEQFF

d_gene: TRBD1
v_gene: TRBV20-1
abundance: .
j_gene: TRBJ2-7
CDR3nt: TGCAGTGCCCGGACAGGCAACCCCTACGAGCAGTACTTC
CDR3aa: CSARTGNPYEQYF